A selection of T cell receptor beta chains follows, all from one sample in a study of regulatory T cells in long-lasting Graves disease. Each CDR3 protein gets one entry after TCRdb re-called the multiplex PCR reads with MiXCR. The sample contains 350,000 to 550,000 distinct CDR3 sequences, 14% of which appear only once. These data were also filed under a second study, of T cells in Graves' hyperthyroidism and ophthalmopathy.

Here the sequenced sample was peripheral blood mononuclear cells (PBMCs), taken at new diagnosis, from a patient treated with antithyroid drugs. The origin of the receptors is a woman aged 45-60 years with Graves disease. Both conserved end residues are part of each CDR3. D genes are given only for firm matches. Clone size is shown for a subset of rows, as once, few, many or a class of expanded clone.

v_call	j_call	d_call	clone_size	cdr3_aa	cdr3_nt
TRBV27	TRBJ2-2	TRBD2	few	CASTLTSAQNTGELFF	TGTGCCAGCACCTTGACTAGCGCCCAGAACACCGGGGAGCTGTTTTTT
TRBV3-1	TRBJ2-1	-	few	CASSQVFGKDEQFF	TGTGCCAGCAGCCAAGTATTCGGGAAGGATGAGCAGTTCTTC
TRBV5-1	TRBJ2-7	TRBD2	-	CASSLARGLADEQYF	TGCGCCAGCAGCTTGGCTAGGGGACTAGCGGACGAGCAGTACTTC
TRBV28	TRBJ2-2	-	many	CASSPLAANTEELFF	TGTGCCAGCAGCCCCTTAGCGGCGAACACCGAGGAGCTGTTTTTT
TRBV3-1	TRBJ1-3	TRBD1	-	CASRDRDLGNTIYF	TGTGCCAGCAGAGACAGGGACCTGGGAAACACCATATATTTT
TRBV10-2	TRBJ2-5	TRBD2	-	CASSEAGGWETQYF	TGCGCCAGCAGTGAGGCGGGAGGGTGGGAGACCCAGTACTTC
TRBV5-4	TRBJ2-7	-	-	CASSLGGVEGYEQYF	TGTGCCAGCAGCTTAGGAGGCGTCGAGGGCTACGAGCAGTACTTC
TRBV4-1	TRBJ1-4	TRBD1	-	CASSKDRVNEKLFF	TGCGCCAGCAGCAAGGACAGGGTTAACGAAAAACTGTTTTTT
TRBV29-1	TRBJ2-7	-	few	CSAITGSEQYF	TGCAGCGCCATTACCGGGTCCGAGCAGTACTTC
TRBV7-9	TRBJ2-7	-	many	CASSLGEKSYEQYF	TGTGCCAGCAGCTTGGGAGAGAAGTCCTACGAGCAGTACTTC
TRBV7-2	TRBJ2-2	-	few	CASTKGGPNTGELFF	TGTGCCAGCACCAAGGGGGGACCGAACACCGGGGAGCTGTTTTTT
TRBV5-1	TRBJ1-5	-	many	CASSLVGDSNQPQHF	TGCGCCAGCAGCTTGGTCGGAGATAGCAATCAGCCCCAGCATTTT
TRBV18	TRBJ1-2	-	few	CASSPLGQEGYTF	TGTGCCAGCTCACCACTGGGGCAGGAGGGCTACACCTTC
TRBV6-4	TRBJ1-2	-	-	CASSYSTGGGYGYTF	TGTGCCAGCAGTTACTCGACCGGGGGTGGCTATGGCTACACCTTC
TRBV28	TRBJ2-1	TRBD1	few	CASSTGEAWGPLSQFF	TGTGCCAGCTCGACAGGGGAAGCGTGGGGTCCGTTATCGCAGTTCTTC
TRBV9	TRBJ1-1	-	many	CASSVTARGTEAFF	TGTGCCAGCAGCGTGACAGCGCGGGGCACTGAAGCTTTCTTT
TRBV29-1	TRBJ2-1	-	many	CSVEEAGQVFGRTRVDNEQFF	TGCAGCGTTGAAGAGGCCGGACAGGTTTTCGGGAGGACTAGAGTCGACAATGAGCAGTTCTTC
TRBV28	TRBJ1-5	-	-	CASSFLGVVPQHF	TGTGCCAGCAGTTTTTTAGGGGTTGTGCCCCAGCATTTT
TRBV6-1	TRBJ2-1	-	many	CASSRVDNEQFF	TGTGCCAGCAGTAGAGTTGACAATGAGCAGTTCTTC
TRBV2	TRBJ2-5	TRBD2	many	CASSGTSGGEETQYF	TGTGCCAGCAGCGGGACTAGCGGAGGGGAAGAGACCCAGTACTTC
TRBV2	TRBJ2-7	-	many	CASVSSEDEQYF	TGTGCCAGCGTGTCTAGCGAGGACGAGCAGTACTTC
TRBV28	TRBJ2-1	-	many	CAADNNRDVTYNEQFF	TGTGCCGCAGATAATAACAGGGACGTTACGTACAATGAGCAGTTCTTC
TRBV5-1	TRBJ2-5	-	many	CASSLVLSPEETQYF	TGCGCCAGCAGCTTGGTACTCAGTCCGGAAGAGACCCAGTACTTC
TRBV19	TRBJ2-3	-	few	CASSSTWGTDTQYF	TGTGCCAGTAGTTCGACTTGGGGCACAGATACGCAGTATTTT
TRBV12-3/TRBV12-4	TRBJ1-1	TRBD1	many	CASSGDRGVSEAFF	TGTGCCAGCAGCGGAGACAGGGGCGTAAGTGAAGCTTTCTTT
TRBV19	TRBJ1-1	-	-	CASSILGGYTEAFF	TGTGCCAGTAGTATACTTGGGGGGTACACTGAAGCTTTCTTT
TRBV9	TRBJ2-3	TRBD1	many	CASSATGMTDTQYF	TGTGCCAGCAGCGCGACAGGGATGACAGATACGCAGTATTTT
TRBV25-1	TRBJ2-3	TRBD2	few	CASSEYEQGPGGPLSSPYF	TGTGCCAGCAGTGAATATGAACAGGGCCCGGGAGGGCCCCTTTCCAGTCCGTATTTT
TRBV14	TRBJ2-1	-	few	CASSQDWGQGRTNSYNEQFF	TGTGCCAGCAGCCAAGATTGGGGCCAAGGGAGGACTAACTCCTACAATGAGCAGTTCTTC
TRBV6-9	TRBJ1-4	-	-	CAGSYLGEKLFF	TGTGCCGGCAGTTACCTAGGGGAAAAACTGTTTTTT
TRBV2	TRBJ1-2	-	many	CASHSRGADGYTF	TGTGCCAGCCACAGCCGGGGGGCTGATGGCTACACCTTC
TRBV7-2	TRBJ2-7	-	-	CASSYYVTYEQYF	TGTGCCAGCAGCTATTACGTTACCTACGAGCAGTACTTC
TRBV7-3	TRBJ2-5	TRBD2	many	CASSLGASGRARETQYF	TGTGCCAGCAGCTTAGGTGCGAGCGGGAGGGCCAGAGAGACCCAGTACTTC
TRBV20-1	TRBJ1-5	TRBD1	-	CSARGGQGAYPQHF	TGCAGTGCTAGAGGAGGACAGGGGGCATATCCCCAGCATTTT
TRBV7-2	TRBJ2-5	-	-	CASSAQGYQGTQYF	TGTGCCAGCAGCGCACAGGGCTACCAAGGGACCCAGTACTTC
TRBV7-2	TRBJ2-4	TRBD2	-	CASSSLAGGPKNIQYF	TGTGCCAGCAGCTCGCTAGCGGGAGGGCCCAAAAACATTCAGTACTTC